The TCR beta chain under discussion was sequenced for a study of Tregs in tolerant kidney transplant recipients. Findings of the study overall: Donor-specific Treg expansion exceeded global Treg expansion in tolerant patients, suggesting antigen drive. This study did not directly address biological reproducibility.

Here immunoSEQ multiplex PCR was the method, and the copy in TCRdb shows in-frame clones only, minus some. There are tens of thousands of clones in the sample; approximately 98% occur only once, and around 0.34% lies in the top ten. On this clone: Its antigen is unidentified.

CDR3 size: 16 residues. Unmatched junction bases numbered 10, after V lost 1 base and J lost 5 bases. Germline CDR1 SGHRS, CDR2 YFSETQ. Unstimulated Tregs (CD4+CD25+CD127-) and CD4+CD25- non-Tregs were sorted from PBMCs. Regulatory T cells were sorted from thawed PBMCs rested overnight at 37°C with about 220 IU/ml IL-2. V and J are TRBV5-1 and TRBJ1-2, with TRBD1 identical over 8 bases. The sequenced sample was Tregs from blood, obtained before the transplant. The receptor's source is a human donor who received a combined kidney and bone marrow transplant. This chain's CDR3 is CASSLLGVDRAYGYTF. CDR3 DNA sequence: TGCGCCAGCAGCTTGTTGGGAGTGGACAGGGCTTATGGCTACACCTTC.